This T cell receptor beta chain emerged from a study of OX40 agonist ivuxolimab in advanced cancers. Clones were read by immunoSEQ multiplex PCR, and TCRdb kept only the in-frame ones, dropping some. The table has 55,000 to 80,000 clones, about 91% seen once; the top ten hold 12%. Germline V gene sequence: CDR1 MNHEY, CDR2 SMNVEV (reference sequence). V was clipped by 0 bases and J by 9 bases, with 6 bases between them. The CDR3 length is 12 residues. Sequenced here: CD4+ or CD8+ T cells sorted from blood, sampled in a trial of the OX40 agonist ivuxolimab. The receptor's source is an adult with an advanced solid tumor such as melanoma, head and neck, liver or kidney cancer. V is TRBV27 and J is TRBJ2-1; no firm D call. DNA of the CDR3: TGTGCCAGCAGTTTATCGGGCGGTGAGCAGTTCTTC. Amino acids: CASSLSGGEQFF.